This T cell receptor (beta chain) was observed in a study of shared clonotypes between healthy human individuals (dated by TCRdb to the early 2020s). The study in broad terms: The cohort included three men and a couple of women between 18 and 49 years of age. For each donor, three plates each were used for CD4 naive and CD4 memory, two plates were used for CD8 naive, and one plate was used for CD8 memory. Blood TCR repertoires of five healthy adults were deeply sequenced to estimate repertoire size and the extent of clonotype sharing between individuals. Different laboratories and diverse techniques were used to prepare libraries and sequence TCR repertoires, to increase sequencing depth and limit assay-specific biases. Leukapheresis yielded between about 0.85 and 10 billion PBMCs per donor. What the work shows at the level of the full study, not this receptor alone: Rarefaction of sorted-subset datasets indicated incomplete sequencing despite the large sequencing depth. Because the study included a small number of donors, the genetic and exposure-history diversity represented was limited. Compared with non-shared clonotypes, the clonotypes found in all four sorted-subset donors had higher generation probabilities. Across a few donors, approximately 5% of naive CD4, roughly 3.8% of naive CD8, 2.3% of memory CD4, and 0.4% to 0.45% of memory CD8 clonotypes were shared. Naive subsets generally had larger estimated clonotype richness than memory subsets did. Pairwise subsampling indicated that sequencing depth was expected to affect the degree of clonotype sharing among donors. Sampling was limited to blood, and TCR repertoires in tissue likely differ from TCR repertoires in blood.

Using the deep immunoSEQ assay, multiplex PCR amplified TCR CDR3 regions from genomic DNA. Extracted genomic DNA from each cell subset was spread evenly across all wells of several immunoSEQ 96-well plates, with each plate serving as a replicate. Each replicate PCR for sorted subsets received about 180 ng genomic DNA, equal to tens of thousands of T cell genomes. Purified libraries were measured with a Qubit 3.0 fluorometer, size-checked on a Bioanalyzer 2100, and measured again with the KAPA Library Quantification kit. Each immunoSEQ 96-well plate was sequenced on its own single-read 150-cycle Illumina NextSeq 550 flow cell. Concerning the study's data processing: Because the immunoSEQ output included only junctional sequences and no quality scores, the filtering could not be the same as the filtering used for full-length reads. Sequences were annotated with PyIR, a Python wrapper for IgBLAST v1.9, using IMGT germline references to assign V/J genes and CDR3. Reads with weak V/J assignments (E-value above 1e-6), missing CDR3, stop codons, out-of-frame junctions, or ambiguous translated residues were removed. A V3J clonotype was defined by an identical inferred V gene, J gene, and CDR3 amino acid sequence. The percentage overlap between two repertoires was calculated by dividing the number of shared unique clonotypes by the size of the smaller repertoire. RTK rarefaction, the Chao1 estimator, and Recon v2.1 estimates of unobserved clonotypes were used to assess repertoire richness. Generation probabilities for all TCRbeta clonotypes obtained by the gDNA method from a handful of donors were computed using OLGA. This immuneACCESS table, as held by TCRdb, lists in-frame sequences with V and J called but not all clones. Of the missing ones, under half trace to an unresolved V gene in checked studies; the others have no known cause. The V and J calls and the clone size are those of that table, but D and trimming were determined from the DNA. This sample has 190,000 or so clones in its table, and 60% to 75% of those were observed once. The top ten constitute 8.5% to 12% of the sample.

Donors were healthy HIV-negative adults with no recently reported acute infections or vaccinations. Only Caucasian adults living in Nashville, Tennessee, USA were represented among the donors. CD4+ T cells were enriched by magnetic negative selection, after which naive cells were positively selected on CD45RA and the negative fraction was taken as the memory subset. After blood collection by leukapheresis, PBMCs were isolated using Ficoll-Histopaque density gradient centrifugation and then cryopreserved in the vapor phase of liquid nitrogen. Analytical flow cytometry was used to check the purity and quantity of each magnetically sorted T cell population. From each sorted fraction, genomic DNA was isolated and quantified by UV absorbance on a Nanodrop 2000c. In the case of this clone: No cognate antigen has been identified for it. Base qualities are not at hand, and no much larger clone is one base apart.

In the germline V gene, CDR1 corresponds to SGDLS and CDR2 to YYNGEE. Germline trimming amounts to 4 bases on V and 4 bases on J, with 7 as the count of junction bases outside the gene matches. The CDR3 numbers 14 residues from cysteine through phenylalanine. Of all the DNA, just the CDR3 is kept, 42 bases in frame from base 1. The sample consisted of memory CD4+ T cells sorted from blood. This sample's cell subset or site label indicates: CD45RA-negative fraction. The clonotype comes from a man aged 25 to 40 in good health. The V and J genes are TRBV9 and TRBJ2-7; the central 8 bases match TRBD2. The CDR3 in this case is CASSPGGEYYEQYF. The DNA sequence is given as TGTGCCAGCAGCCCGGGGGGGGAGTATTACGAGCAGTACTTC.